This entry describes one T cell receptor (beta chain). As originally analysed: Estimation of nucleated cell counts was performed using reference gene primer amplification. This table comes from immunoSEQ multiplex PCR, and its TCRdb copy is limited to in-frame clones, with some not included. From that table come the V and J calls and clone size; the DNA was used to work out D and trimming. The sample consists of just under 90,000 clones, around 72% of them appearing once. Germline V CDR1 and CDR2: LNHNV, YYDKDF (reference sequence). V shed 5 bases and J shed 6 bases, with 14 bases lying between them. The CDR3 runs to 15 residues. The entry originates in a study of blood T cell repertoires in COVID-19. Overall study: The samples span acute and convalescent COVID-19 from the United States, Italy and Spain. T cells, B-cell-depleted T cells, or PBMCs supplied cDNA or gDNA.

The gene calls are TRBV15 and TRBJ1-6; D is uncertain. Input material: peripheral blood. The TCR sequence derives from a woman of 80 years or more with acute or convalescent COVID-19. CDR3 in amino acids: CATSAPDTGNSPLHF. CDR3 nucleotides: TGTGCCACCAGCGCCCCAGACACCGGTAATTCACCCCTCCACTTT.